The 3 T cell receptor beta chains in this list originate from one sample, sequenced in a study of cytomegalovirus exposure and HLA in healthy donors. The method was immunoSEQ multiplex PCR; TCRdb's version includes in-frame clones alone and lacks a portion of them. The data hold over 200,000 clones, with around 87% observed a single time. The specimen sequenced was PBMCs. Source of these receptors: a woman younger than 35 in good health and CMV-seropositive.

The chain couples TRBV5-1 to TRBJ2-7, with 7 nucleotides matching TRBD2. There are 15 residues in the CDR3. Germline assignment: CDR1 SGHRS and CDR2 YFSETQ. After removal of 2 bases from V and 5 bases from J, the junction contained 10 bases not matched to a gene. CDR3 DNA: TGCGCCAGCAGCTTTGATGGCGGGAGTACCAACGAGCAGTACTTC. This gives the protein CASSFDGGSTNEQYF.

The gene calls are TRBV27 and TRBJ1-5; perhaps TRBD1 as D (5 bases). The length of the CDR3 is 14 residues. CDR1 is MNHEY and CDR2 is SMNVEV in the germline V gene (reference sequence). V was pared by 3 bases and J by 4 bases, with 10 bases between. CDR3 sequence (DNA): TGTGCCAGCAGTTTCGGCCCAGGGAATCAGCCCCAGCATTTT. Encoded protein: CASSFGPGNQPQHF.

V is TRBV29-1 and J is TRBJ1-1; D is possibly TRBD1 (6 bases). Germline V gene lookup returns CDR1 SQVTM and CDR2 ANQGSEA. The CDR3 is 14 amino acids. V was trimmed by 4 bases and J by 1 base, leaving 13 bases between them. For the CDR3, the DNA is TGCAGCGTTGTAAATCAGGGGAAGAACACTGAAGCTTTCTTT. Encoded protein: CSVVNQGKNTEAFF.